This entry lists 17 T cell receptor beta chains sequenced from one sample in a study of T cell repertoires in cytomegalovirus infection. For these receptors, no antigen is known. In TCRdb, the reads were re-called with MiXCR into one record per CDR3 protein. The sample contains roughly 920,000 distinct CDR3 sequences, around 30% of which appear only once. The sample was cultured CD8+ T cells from PBMCs, taken from culture after CMV antigen stimulation. The source of these receptors is a human donor in good health (CMV status not recorded). Some clones in this sample may be carry-over from other donors' samples.

The V call is TRBV6-1, the J call TRBJ2-1; D not certain. CDR1 and CDR2 from the germline V gene are MNHNS and SASEGT. CDR3 length: 13 amino acids. The V end was cut by 8 bases, the J end by 3 bases, with 11 bases between. CDR3 residues: CASVGRLYNEQFF. The DNA for the CDR3 is TGTGCCAGCGTTGGTAGGCTCTACAATGAGCAGTTCTTC.

This clonotype was found a few times. The chain employs TRBV4-1 and TRBJ1-1; TRBD1 agrees at 7 bases. Per germline, CDR1 MGHRA and CDR2 YSYEKL. This CDR3 has 16 residues. Trimming at V came to 3 bases and at J to 1 base, leaving 8 bases not matched to a gene. In nucleotides, the CDR3 is TGCGCCAGCAGCCAGGCCCAGACAGGGAAGAACACTGAAGCTTTCTTT. Its translation: CASSQAQTGKNTEAFF.

V and J are TRBV4-1 and TRBJ1-1, with D perhaps matching TRBD1 (5 bases). Trimming removed 0 bases from V and 0 bases from J, with 8 bases in between. The CDR3 runs 15 residues. CDR1 is MGHRA and CDR2 is YSYEKL in the germline V gene. CDR3 DNA sequence: TGCGCCAGCAGCCAAGATGACAGAATGAACACTGAAGCTTTCTTT. It encodes CASSQDDRMNTEAFF.

This chain links TRBV7-2 with TRBJ2-2; 16 nucleotides align to TRBD2. The germline V gene encodes CDR1 SGHTA and CDR2 FQGNSA. CDR3 length: 22 amino acids. The J segment lost 4 bases and the V segment lost 6 bases, leaving 20 bases of the junction unmatched. In DNA form, the CDR3 reads TGTGCCAGCAGACCCACGCTGACGGGACTAGCGGGGGGGCGGCGGATCACCGGGGAGCTGTTTTTT. Its translation: CASRPTLTGLAGGRRITGELFF.

The rearrangement joins TRBV9 to TRBJ2-2; 10 bases align to TRBD2. Germline values: CDR1 SGDLS, CDR2 YYNGEE. CDR3 length: 19 amino acids. J gave up 0 bases and V 2 bases, and 10 bases lay outside the gene matches. The CDR3 bases are TGTGCCAGCAGCGTTAGCCTTGAAGCGGGGGGGTCGAACACCGGGGAGCTGTTTTTT. This encodes CASSVSLEAGGSNTGELFF.

The chain uses TRBV6-2 or TRBV6-3 and TRBJ1-1, with a tentative D call TRBD1 (6 bases). CDR3 size: 14 residues. In germline, CDR1 is MNHEY, CDR2 SVGEGT. V was shortened by 7 bases and J by 0 bases, with 12 bases between the two germline ends. Here the CDR3 DNA reads TGTGCCAGCACCCAGGACAGTATGAACACTGAAGCTTTCTTT. Translated: CASTQDSMNTEAFF.

V is TRBV6-1 and J is TRBJ2-7; D is tentatively TRBD1 or TRBD2 (5 bases each). Germline V gives CDR1 MNHNS, CDR2 SASEGT. This CDR3 has 15 residues. The V end was cut by 4 bases, the J end by 3 bases, with 16 bases between. The CDR3 spells CASSVLTGRSYEQYF. DNA of the CDR3: TGTGCCAGCAGTGTTCTAACGGGACGCAGCTACGAGCAGTACTTC.

V usage is TRBV6-1 and J usage is TRBJ2-7; 7 bases align to TRBD2. This CDR3 spans 17 amino acids. The V gene's germline CDR1 is MNHNS and CDR2 SASEGT. J gave up 0 bases and V 8 bases, and 16 bases lay outside the gene matches. Here the CDR3 reads CASFGLGENSDSYEQYV. CDR3 nucleotide sequence: TGTGCCAGCTTCGGACTAGGCGAGAATTCGGACTCCTACGAGCAGTACGTC.

This clonotype was recorded many times. This chain connects TRBV7-8 to TRBJ2-6; 9 nucleotides match TRBD2. The CDR3 has 18 amino acids. Germline V gene lookup returns CDR1 SGHVS and CDR2 FQNEAQ. Germline trimming cut 3 bases from V and 0 bases from J; bases unmatched to any gene: 6. The DNA of the CDR3 is TGTGCCAGCAGCTTCAGCGGGGGGCTCCCCTCTGGGGCCAACGTCCTGACTTTC. Translated: CASSFSGGLPSGANVLTF.

This clonotype was counted once. The rearrangement joins TRBV9 to TRBJ1-1; D may be TRBD1 (5 bases). V was cut by 3 bases and J by 8 bases, with 14 bases left in between. CDR3 size: 13 residues. Germline assignment: CDR1 SGDLS and CDR2 YYNGEE. Written as DNA, the CDR3 is TGTGCCAGCAGCGCGGGGGTCCCTGGGGAAGCTTTCTTT. Translation: CASSAGVPGEAFF.

This clonotype was detected only a few times. The V and J genes are TRBV7-9 and TRBJ1-2, with TRBD1 identical over 10 bases. Trimming cost V 0 bases and J 5 bases; bases outside gene matches: 6. CDR1 is SEHNR and CDR2 is FQNEAQ in the germline V gene (reference sequence). The CDR3 is 16 amino acids. The CDR3 is CASSLARQGASYGYTF. The CDR3 DNA sequence: TGTGCCAGCAGCTTAGCGCGACAGGGGGCAAGTTATGGCTACACCTTC.

Concerning this clonotype itself: A much larger clone is a single base away; this may be a read error. The V gene is TRBV6-8, the J gene TRBJ2-1; TRBD1 is a possible D gene (5 bases). Per the germline V gene, CDR1 is MNHGY and CDR2 is SAAAGT. There are 14 residues in the CDR3. The chain's CDR3 is CTSTDDRFYNEQFF. CDR3 DNA sequence: TGTACCAGCACTGACGACAGATTCTACAATGAGCAGTTCTTC.

In its sample, this clonotype was seen a few times. The CDR3 DNA follows: TGCGCCAGCAGCCAAGTAGAAGGAATCTATAATTCACCCCTCCACTTT. Its protein product is CASSQVEGIYNSPLHF. This chain links TRBV4-3 with TRBJ1-6; no firm D call. V dropped 1 base and J dropped 3 bases, with 10 bases sitting between them. Per the germline V gene, CDR1 is LGHNA and CDR2 is YSLEER. The CDR3 runs to 16 residues.

This clonotype was seen more than once but under ten times. The V call is TRBV12-5, the J call TRBJ2-1; D ambiguous. The CDR3 is 12 residues long. Trimming left V 2 bases short and J 10 bases short, with 9 bases between. From germline, CDR1 is LGHNT and CDR2 FRNRAP. The DNA of the CDR3 is TGTGCTAGTGGTTTGTTACCTGGAGAGCAGTTCTTC. Its translation is CASGLLPGEQFF. The full variable domain, rest sourced from reference TRBV12-5 and TRBJ2-1, is DARVTQTPRHKVTEMGQEVTMRCQPILGHNTVFWYRQTMMQGLELLAYFRNRAPLDDSGMPKDRFSAEMPDATLATLKIQPSEPRDSAVYFCASGLLPGEQFFGPGTRLTVL.

The J gene is TRBJ2-5, the V gene TRBV28; D uncertain. V dropped 5 bases and J dropped 7 bases, with 20 bases sitting between them. CDR3 size: 15 residues. Germline loops: CDR1 MDHEN, CDR2 SYDVKM. CDR3 coding DNA: TGTGCCAGCAGTCCCGGTTCCAGCCGGTGGGGGACCCAGTACTTC. Amino acid sequence: CASSPGSSRWGTQYF.

The chain couples TRBV11-2 to TRBJ1-1, with D possibly being TRBD1 (6 bases). Trimming took 5 bases from V and 2 from J, leaving 12 bases between them. The length of the CDR3 is 14 residues. Germline lookup yields CDR1 SGHAT and CDR2 FQNNGV. CDR3 in amino acids: CASSGTGFNTEAFF. The CDR3 DNA sequence: TGTGCCAGCAGCGGTACAGGGTTCAACACTGAAGCTTTCTTT.

The rearrangement links TRBV7-6 to TRBJ2-1, with TRBD2 matching 7 bases. This CDR3 has 16 amino acids. From germline, CDR1 is SGHVS and CDR2 FNYEAQ. The junction had 6 bases not matched to a gene; V was cut back by 4 bases and J by 0 bases. CDR3 region: CASSSLAASSYNEQFF. The CDR3, as DNA: TGTGCCAGCAGCTCTCTAGCGGCCAGCTCCTACAATGAGCAGTTCTTC. The full variable domain, rest sourced from reference TRBV7-6 and TRBJ2-1, is GAGVSQSPRYKVTKRGQDVALRCDPISGHVSLYWYRQALGQGPEFLTYFNYEAQQDKSGLPNDRFSAERPEGSISTLTIQRTEQRDSAMYRCASSSLAASSYNEQFFGPGTRLTVL.